The entry below gives a single TCR beta chain sequence along with its context. Its antigen is as yet unknown. Per the germline V gene, CDR1 is MNHNY and CDR2 is SVGAGI (reference sequence). The CDR3 runs 13 residues. Trimming took 2 bases from V and 4 from J, leaving 8 bases between them. The sample comes from a study of response to subunit inactivated influenza vaccine. Study findings and constraints: T cells newly recruited by each seasonal influenza vaccination are few, the authors suggested.

TCRdb used MiXCR to reprocess the RT-PCR reads, holding one entry per CDR3 protein. The table records under 200,000 distinct CDR3 sequences, about 10% of them present only once. The sample was CD8+ T cells sorted from PBMCs, taken around 25 months after vaccination. The chain couples TRBV6-6 to TRBJ2-5; D unresolved. This receptor was obtained from a man aged 50 to 75 who received an inactivated influenza vaccine. CDR3 sequence reads: CASSYRSIETQYF. Here the CDR3 DNA reads TGTGCCAGCAGTTACCGGTCCATAGAGACCCAGTACTTC.